This T cell receptor (beta chain) comes out of a study of tumor-infiltrating lymphocytes in primary liver carcinoma. Looking at the study overall: Every sample contained roughly 3.5 to 8 million productive TCRbeta reads, and these numbers were similar from one tissue type to another. Overall study findings and caveats: Only around 7.5-24% of top clones occurred in all five tumor regions. Against blood, tumors held a significantly higher top-250-clone fraction (p = 0.039).

From 500 to 600 ng of total RNA, TCR beta-specific cDNA was reverse-transcribed using a constant-region primer. Three nested multiplex PCR rounds, a slightly modified ARM-PCR method, built the TCR beta libraries. TCRdb independently ran MiXCR on the multiplex PCR reads; one entry per CDR3 protein. Here the sample spans some 38,000 distinct CDR3 sequences, 74% being singletons. The roughly 19-32 mg bulk tissue piece was not sorted before simultaneous RNA and DNA extraction. Turning to this clonotype: The antigen is not known. Its ends do not fully match the called genes, so a read error is possible.

The clonotype originates from a middle-aged man with primary liver carcinoma and hepatitis B virus infection. The sequencing sample was made of liver tumor tissue from sampling region 4. Specified subset: tumor region T4, right-lateral pole.

The CDR3 sequence: CASSYSWGGSNAFF. CDR3 coding DNA: TGTGCCAGCAGTTACTCCTGGGGTGGCAGCAATGCTTTCTTT. The chain links TRBV6-4 to TRBJ1-1, with unresolved D. Germline V lookup: CDR1 MRHNA, CDR2 SNTAGT. This CDR3 has 14 amino acids.